This passage covers 6 T cell receptor beta chains from one sample sequenced in a study of T cell responses to AZD1222 COVID-19 vaccine. Clones were sequenced by immunoSEQ multiplex PCR, and TCRdb holds only the in-frame ones, with some missing. The sample has approximately 220,000 clones; just over 90% are singletons. The source material was peripheral blood, sampled on day 0 of MenACWY control vaccination. These receptors all stem from an adult in good health.

This clone was observed a handful of times. The chain uses TRBV30 and TRBJ1-1; no reliable D call. CDR3 length: 14 residues. Germline loops: CDR1 GTSNPN, CDR2 SVGIG (reference sequence). Trimming left V 2 bases short and J 1 base short, with 11 bases between. The CDR3 loop is CAWSMLNKNTEAFF. DNA for the CDR3: TGTGCCTGGAGTATGCTAAACAAGAACACTGAAGCTTTCTTT.

The genes are TRBV5-4 and TRBJ1-2; TRBD1 aligns across 7 bases. Per germline, CDR1 SGHNT and CDR2 YYREEE (reference sequence). This CDR3 is built from 17 residues. J was trimmed by 6 bases and V by 0 bases; bases with no gene match: 14. CDR3 region: CASSLDPLGQQGDGYTF. CDR3 sequence (DNA): TGTGCCAGCAGCTTGGACCCCTTGGGACAGCAGGGTGATGGCTACACCTTC.

The chain links TRBV5-1 to TRBJ2-1; 9 bases are shared with TRBD1. The J segment lost 3 bases and the V segment lost 0 bases, leaving 4 bases of the junction unmatched. Germline V gene lookup returns CDR1 SGHRS and CDR2 YFSETQ. CDR3 length: 16 residues. CDR3 bases: TGCGCCAGCAGCTTGGGGACAGGGGCGATCTACAATGAGCAGTTCTTC. Its translation: CASSLGTGAIYNEQFF. The full variable domain, with the rest looked up from reference TRBV5-1 and TRBJ2-1, is KAGVTQTPRYLIKTRGQQVTLSCSPISGHRSVSWYQQTPGQGLQFLFEYFSETQRNKGNFPGRFSGRQFSNSRSEMNVSTLELGDSALYLCASSLGTGAIYNEQFFGPGTRLTVL.

This clone was found once. The chain employs TRBV19 and TRBJ2-2; the D gene is possibly TRBD1 (6 bases). The CDR3 is 15 residues long. From germline, CDR1 is LNHDA and CDR2 SQIVND (reference sequence). The V end was cut by 6 bases, the J end by 1 base, with 12 bases between. The CDR3 here is CASRQGTGNTGELFF. CDR3 in DNA: TGTGCCAGTAGGCAGGGGACGGGGAACACCGGGGAGCTGTTTTTT.

The chain employs TRBV5-6 and TRBJ2-1, with 8 bases that match TRBD2. The CDR3 runs 16 residues. Germline CDR1 SGHDT, CDR2 YYEEEE. With V trimmed by 3 bases and J by 2 bases, 7 bases remained unmatched. The CDR3, as DNA: TGTGCCAGCAGCTGGGGCGGGGGGAACACCTACAATGAGCAGTTCTTC. As protein: CASSWGGGNTYNEQFF.

This clone was seen once. The chain combines TRBV6-5 with TRBJ2-1; TRBD1 agrees at 11 bases. V gave up 8 bases and J gave up 2 bases; unmatched junction bases: 2. The CDR3 runs to 14 residues. Germline CDR1 is MNHEY and CDR2 is SVGAGI. In DNA, the CDR3 is TGTGCCAGCGGACAGGGGGCAACCTACAATGAGCAGTTCTTC. Translated, it gives CASGQGATYNEQFF.